The next 11 T cell receptor beta chains were all read from a single sample in a study of cytomegalovirus exposure and HLA in healthy donors. PCR employed 60 Vbeta and 13 Jbeta primers. Sequencing used immunoSEQ multiplex PCR; TCRdb keeps in-frame clones, though not all of them. Its table lists around 100,000 clones. Sequencing was carried out using PBMCs. These receptors were taken from a woman aged 25 to 45 in good health and CMV-seronegative.

The gene calls are TRBV29-1 and TRBJ1-2; 10 nucleotides agree with TRBD1. The CDR3 is 12 amino acids. Germline CDR1 SQVTM, CDR2 ANQGSEA. J was trimmed by 6 bases and V by 4 bases; bases with no gene match: 2. The CDR3, as DNA: TGCAGCGTTGCGGGGACAGGGGATGGCTACACCTTC. The encoded protein is CSVAGTGDGYTF.

The rearrangement joins TRBV6-5 to TRBJ1-3; 7 bases are shared with TRBD1. With 3 bases clipped from V and 0 bases from J, the junction kept 2 bases outside the gene matches. CDR1 and CDR2 from the germline V gene are MNHEY and SVGAGI. The CDR3 runs 15 residues. The CDR3 DNA reads TGTGCCAGCAGTTATACAGGGGTCTCTGGAAACACCATATATTTT. This encodes CASSYTGVSGNTIYF.

The chain joins TRBV29-1 to TRBJ1-6; D not certain. Trimming cost V 4 bases and J 4 bases, with 8 bases left between them. The germline V gene encodes CDR1 SQVTM and CDR2 ANQGSEA. The CDR3 has 13 residues. CDR3 nucleotide sequence: TGCAGCGTTGGGGAGCCTTATAATTCACCCCTCCACTTT. It translates to CSVGEPYNSPLHF.

The chain has TRBV18 and TRBJ2-7; D may be TRBD1 (6 bases). The length of the CDR3 is 15 residues. V lost 3 bases and J 0 bases, leaving 12 bases between the germline ends. In germline, CDR1 is KGHSH, CDR2 LQKENI. The CDR3 coding sequence is TGTGCCAGCTCACCCGTGAGGGACAACTCCTACGAGCAGTACTTC. This encodes CASSPVRDNSYEQYF. The variable domain in full, with the rest retrieved from reference TRBV18 and TRBJ2-7, is NAGVMQNPRHLVRRRGQEARLRCSPMKGHSHVYWYRQLPEEGLKFMVYLQKENIIDESGMPKERFSAEFPKEGPSILRIQQVVRGDSAAYFCASSPVRDNSYEQYFGPGTRLTVT.

The V gene is TRBV5-1, the J gene TRBJ2-1; 8 bases map to TRBD2. V gave up 0 bases and J gave up 5 bases; unmatched junction bases: 7. Germline V gene data show CDR1 as SGHRS and CDR2 as YFSETQ. This CDR3 has 16 residues. The CDR3 coding sequence is TGCGCCAGCAGCTTGGCCTTAACTAGCGGAAACAATGAGCAGTTCTTC. Its translation is CASSLALTSGNNEQFF.

The chain combines TRBV5-1 with TRBJ2-5; 10 bases map to TRBD2. The CDR3 spans 15 residues. Germline V gene sequence: CDR1 SGHRS, CDR2 YFSETQ. V gave up 3 bases and J gave up 3 bases; unmatched junction bases: 5. In DNA form, the CDR3 reads TGCGCCAGCAGCTGGTTCGGGACTAGCGAAGAGACCCAGTACTTC. Translation gives CASSWFGTSEETQYF. The variable domain in full, with the rest retrieved from reference TRBV5-1 and TRBJ2-5, is KAGVTQTPRYLIKTRGQQVTLSCSPISGHRSVSWYQQTPGQGLQFLFEYFSETQRNKGNFPGRFSGRQFSNSRSEMNVSTLELGDSALYLCASSWFGTSEETQYFGPGTRLLVL.

V gene TRBV7-2 combines with J gene TRBJ1-1; no reliable D call. The CDR3 consists of 13 residues. Deletions cut 5 bases from V and 5 bases from J, with 12 bases between. CDR1 SGHTA and CDR2 FQGNSA come from the germline V gene. In nucleotides, the CDR3 is TGTGCCAGCAGCACCCTCGAGGCGACTGAAGCTTTCTTT. Protein product: CASSTLEATEAFF.

The chain carries TRBV6-5 and TRBJ1-5; 7 bases are shared with TRBD1. V lost 6 bases to trimming and J lost 4 bases; unmatched junction nucleotides: 9. This CDR3 has 15 amino acids. The germline CDR1 and CDR2 sequences are MNHEY and SVGAGI. DNA for the CDR3: TGTGCCAGCAGATACCGGGACAGACCTAATCAGCCCCAGCATTTT. Its translation: CASRYRDRPNQPQHF.

The chain has TRBV5-6 and TRBJ1-5, with 8 bases identical to TRBD1. The germline V gene encodes CDR1 SGHDT and CDR2 YYEEEE. The CDR3 loop spans 17 amino acids. Trimming took 4 bases from V and 1 from J; bases not matched to a gene: 10. CDR3 amino acids: CASSRYRQGLSNQPQHF. Here the CDR3 DNA reads TGTGCCAGCAGCCGATACCGACAGGGGTTGAGCAATCAGCCCCAGCATTTT.

The chain is built from TRBV18 and TRBJ2-3, with D possibly being TRBD1 (5 bases). Germline V CDR1 and CDR2: KGHSH, LQKENI. Trimming took off 5 bases at V and 2 bases at J, with 11 bases between the two ends. This CDR3 spans 14 amino acids. CDR3 DNA sequence: TGTGCCAGCTCATCGACAGAGATCACAGATACGCAGTATTTT. Its protein product is CASSSTEITDTQYF.

The genes are TRBV28 and TRBJ1-2; D possibly corresponds to TRBD1 (6 bases). The CDR3 has 13 residues. Germline V gene sequence: CDR1 MDHEN, CDR2 SYDVKM. V was shortened by 2 bases and J by 8 bases, with 12 bases between the two germline ends. The CDR3 reads CASSLPTGGGYTF. CDR3 sequence (DNA): TGTGCCAGCAGTTTACCGACAGGTGGCGGCTACACCTTC.